Listed here is a single TCR beta chain. Germline loops: CDR1 SQVTM, CDR2 ANQGSEA. The J segment lost 6 bases and the V segment lost 0 bases, leaving 13 bases of the junction unmatched. CDR3 length: 18 residues. These data come from a study of technical replicates of blood from a few donors. Libraries were prepared by immunoSEQ multiplex PCR; TCRdb keeps only in-frame clonotypes and omits some of them. The sample includes some 81,000 clones, roughly 91% of them seen just once. V usage is TRBV29-1 and J usage is TRBJ2-3, with TRBD2 matching over 12 bases. The sequence derives from a human donor in good health. Sequencing was performed on T cells isolated from PBMCs. The CDR3 loop reads CSVEDRVRTSGAWDTQYF. CDR3 nucleotide sequence: TGCAGCGTTGAAGACCGGGTGAGGACTAGCGGGGCCTGGGATACGCAGTATTTT.